The present TCR beta chain was sequenced within a study of Graves' ophthalmopathy and Graves' hyperthyroidism. Investigators amplified TCR beta CDR3 regions from RNA transcripts. The first-round RT-PCR employed HTBI primers together with the Qiagen OneStep RT-PCR kit. A multiplex PCR was then performed as the second round. TCRdb called the multiplex PCR reads again in MiXCR, with one record for every CDR3 protein. Counted here are about 700,000 distinct CDR3 sequences, approximately 40% occurring once; the ten biggest clones make up approximately 43%. The CDR3 sequence is 15 residues long. In germline, CDR1 is DFQATT, CDR2 SNEGSKA (reference sequence). V lost 3 bases, J lost 6 bases, and 13 bases stayed unmatched.

The receptor's source is an adult man with Graves' ophthalmopathy. Sequencing input: peripheral blood. The chain links TRBV20-1 to TRBJ1-1; 7 nucleotides agree with TRBD1. The CDR3 nucleotides are TGCAGTGCTAGGGCTTCTGACAGGGTAGATGCTGAAGCTTTCTTT. It specifies CSARASDRVDAEAFF.